This T cell receptor (beta chain) derives from a study of beta chain features in type 1 diabetes. This clone was observed a handful of times. Its antigen is currently unknown. Study-wide results and caveats: In comparison with healthy donors, patients had naive, central memory and Treg TCRB repertoires that appeared more similar.

Germline CDR1 and CDR2: SQVTM and ANQGSEA. The CDR3 is made up of 13 amino acids. V was trimmed by 7 bases and J by 2 bases, leaving 12 bases between them. Every isolated RNA sample was fully reverse transcribed, so sequencing captured expressed TCRB transcripts. Sequencing of stem cell-like memory T cell samples yielded about 1 million reads on average. Using immunoSEQ multiplex PCR, the repertoire was profiled, and TCRdb retains in-frame clones only, with some absent. The sample holds some 99,000 clones, 30% to 50% seen once. The sequenced sample consisted of stem cell memory CD4+ T cells from blood. The V and J genes are TRBV29-1 and TRBJ1-5; tentatively, D is TRBD1 (5 bases). The TCR was taken from a woman between 18 and 29 years old in good health. The CDR3 loop is CSAIIQGNQPQHF. The CDR3 coding sequence is TGCAGCGCCATTATACAGGGCAATCAGCCCCAGCATTTT.